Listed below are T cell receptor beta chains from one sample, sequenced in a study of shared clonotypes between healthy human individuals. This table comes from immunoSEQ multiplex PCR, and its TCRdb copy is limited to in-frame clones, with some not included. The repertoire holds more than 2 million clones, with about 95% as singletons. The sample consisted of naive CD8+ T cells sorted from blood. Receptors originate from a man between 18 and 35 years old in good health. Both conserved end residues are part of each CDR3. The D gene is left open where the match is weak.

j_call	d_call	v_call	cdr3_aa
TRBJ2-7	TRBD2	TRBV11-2	CASGHPSGGAYEQYF
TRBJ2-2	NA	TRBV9	CASSGKELFF
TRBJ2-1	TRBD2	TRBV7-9	CASTLLASGSSRNEQFF
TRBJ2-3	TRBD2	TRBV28	CASINGGASTDTQYF
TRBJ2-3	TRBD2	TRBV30	CAWTTGGGSTDTQYF
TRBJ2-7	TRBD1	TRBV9	CASSGDRGDEQYF
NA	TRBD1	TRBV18	CASSPYRGNYEQYF
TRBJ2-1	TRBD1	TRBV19	CASSITPDRGSEQFF
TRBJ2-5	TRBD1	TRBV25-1	CASSGTGVQETQYF
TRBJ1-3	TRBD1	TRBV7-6	CASSMGQEASGNTIYF
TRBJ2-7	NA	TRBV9	CASSVGGDTYEQYF
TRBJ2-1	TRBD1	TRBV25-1	CASSDPGTGVYDEQFF
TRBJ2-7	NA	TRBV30	CAWSVGIGADEQYF
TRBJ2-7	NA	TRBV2	CASSDIGGEVYEQYF
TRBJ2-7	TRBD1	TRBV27	CASSFSSLQLIGTGSNEQYF
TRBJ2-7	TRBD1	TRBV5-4	CASSLIGTGYYEQYF
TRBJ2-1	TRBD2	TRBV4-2	CASSQEGTSADEQFF
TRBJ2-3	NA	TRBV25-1	CASSGQRGISTDTQYF
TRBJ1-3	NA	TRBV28	CASSPTVSGNTIYF
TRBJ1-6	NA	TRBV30	CAVSVAGSYNSPLHF
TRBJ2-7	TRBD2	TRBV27	CASSRGTSIHEQYF
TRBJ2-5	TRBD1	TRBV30	CAWSDPGTGMQETQYF
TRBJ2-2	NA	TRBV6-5	CASSYSNPNTGELFF
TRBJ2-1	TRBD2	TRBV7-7	CASSWGTSGMNNEQFF
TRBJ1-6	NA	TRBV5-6	CASKGGASPLHF
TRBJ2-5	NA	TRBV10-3	CAISLPTETQYF
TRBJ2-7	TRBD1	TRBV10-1	CASSESTGTGDYEQYF
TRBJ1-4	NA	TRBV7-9	CASSLRDLRGEKLFF
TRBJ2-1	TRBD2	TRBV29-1	CSVPDLAGSSYNEQFF
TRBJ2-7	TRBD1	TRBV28	CASSFHQGARAEQYF
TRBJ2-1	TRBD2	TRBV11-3	CASSLDPTREGINEQFF
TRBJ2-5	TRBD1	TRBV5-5	CASTRDSGTGGQETQYF
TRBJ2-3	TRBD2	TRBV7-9	CASSLARLAGGSDTQYF
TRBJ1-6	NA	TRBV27	CASSLTGFWENSPLHF
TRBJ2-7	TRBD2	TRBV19	CASSSKTSSPYEQYF
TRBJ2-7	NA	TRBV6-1	CASSGSAGANYEQYF
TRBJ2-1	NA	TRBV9	CASSPLYSYNEQFF
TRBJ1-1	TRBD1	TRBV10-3	CAITEDRTNTEAFF
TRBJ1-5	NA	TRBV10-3	CAISDWVGGNQPQHF
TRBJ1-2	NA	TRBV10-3	CAIIFLNTLDYGYTF
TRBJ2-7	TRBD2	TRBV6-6	CASSYRSGRAIYEQYF
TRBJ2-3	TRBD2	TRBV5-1	CASSLRTSGGNLDTQYF
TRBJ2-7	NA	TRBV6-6	CASSLLGQSYEQYF
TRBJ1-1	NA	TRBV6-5	CASSYTGAEAFF
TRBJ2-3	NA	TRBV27	CASSWRASTDTQYF
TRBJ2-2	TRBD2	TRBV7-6	CASSLAASGYTGELFF
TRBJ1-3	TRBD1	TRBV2	CASSSTWGQGANTIYF
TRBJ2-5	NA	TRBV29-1	CSVEGRIWEDQETQYF
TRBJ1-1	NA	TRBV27	CTSVKTVDSMNTEAFF
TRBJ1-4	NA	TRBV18	CASSPGSSNEKLFF
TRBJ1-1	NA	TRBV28	CASSPPGANTEAFF
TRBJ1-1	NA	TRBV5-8	CASSRGPNTEAFF
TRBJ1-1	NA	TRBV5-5	CASSLRTVNTEAFF
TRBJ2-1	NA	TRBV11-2	CASSQRLEVHNEQFF
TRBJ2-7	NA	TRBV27	CASSLEGLMGPEQYF
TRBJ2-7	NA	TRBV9	CASSVEGDLREQYF